Below are 29 T cell receptor beta chains sequenced from a single sample in a study of shared clonotypes between healthy human individuals. Generated by immunoSEQ multiplex PCR, the TCRdb table keeps only in-frame clones and is missing some. Of 2 million to 3 million clones detected, more than 80% appear once; the ten largest clones hold roughly 0.14%. Sequencing input: naive CD4+ T cells sorted from blood. Subset noted: CD45RA+ positively selected. The receptors were gathered from a man between 18 and 29 years old in good health.

The rearrangement links TRBV5-1 to TRBJ2-5; D unclear. Germline CDR1 SGHRS, CDR2 YFSETQ. The CDR3 sequence is 14 residues long. Trimming shortened V by 2 bases and J by 2 bases, and 10 bases separated the two germline ends. CDR3 DNA: TGCGCCAGCAGCTTTTACAGCGTACAAGAGACCCAGTACTTC. It codes for CASSFYSVQETQYF.

As for this clone: Other DNA sequences in the same sample also yield this CDR3. The V and J genes are TRBV6-1 and TRBJ2-7; perhaps TRBD1 as D (6 bases). Germline V gene sequence: CDR1 MNHNS, CDR2 SASEGT. This CDR3 spans 14 amino acids. The V and J ends lost 0 bases and 1 base respectively, with 7 bases between them. DNA of the CDR3: TGTGCCAGCAGTGAAGCGGGACAATCCTACGAGCAGTACTTC. Translated, it gives CASSEAGQSYEQYF.

The chain has TRBV9 and TRBJ1-4; 9 bases fit TRBD1. The germline CDR1 and CDR2 sequences are SGDLS and YYNGEE. This CDR3 contains 17 residues. V lost 4 bases to trimming and J lost 6 bases; unmatched junction nucleotides: 13. The CDR3 DNA is TGTGCCAGCAGCCCTACAGGGGGCGCCAGTAAGGATGAAAAACTGTTTTTT. It encodes CASSPTGGASKDEKLFF.

A note on this clone: Within the sample, other DNA sequences also encode this same CDR3. J is TRBJ2-3 and V is TRBV11-2; D gene uncertain. In germline, CDR1 is SGHAT, CDR2 FQNNGV. The CDR3 length is 14 residues. With 0 bases removed from V and 4 bases from J, the gap between germline ends came to 8 bases. CDR3 coding DNA: TGTGCCAGCAGCTTAGAAGTCTCGGCAGATACGCAGTATTTT. This encodes CASSLEVSADTQYF.

The rearrangement uses TRBV7-9 and TRBJ1-4; D is unresolved. V gave up 3 bases and J gave up 2 bases, with 13 bases separating them. The CDR3 covers 16 residues. CDR1 SEHNR and CDR2 FQNEAQ come from the germline V gene (reference sequence). In nucleotides, the CDR3 is TGTGCCAGCAGCTTGAGATCAGGCCCTACTAATGAAAAACTGTTTTTT. This sequence encodes CASSLRSGPTNEKLFF. Based on the CDR3 plus reference TRBV7-9 and TRBJ1-4, the full variable domain is DTGVSQNPRHKITKRGQNVTFRCDPISEHNRLYWYRQTLGQGPEFLTYFQNEAQLEKSRLLSDRFSAERPKGSFSTLEIQRTEQGDSAMYLCASSLRSGPTNEKLFFGSGTQLSVL.

This clone appeared once. The genes are TRBV30 and TRBJ2-2; D unclear. The V end lost 0 bases, the J end lost 6 bases, and 5 bases lay between the germline ends. Germline CDR1 GTSNPN, CDR2 SVGIG (reference sequence). The CDR3 is 12 residues long. The CDR3 nucleotides are TGTGCCTGGAGTGTAATAGCCGGGGAGCTGTTTTTT. Protein product: CAWSVIAGELFF.

The chain has TRBV29-1 and TRBJ1-1; D possibly corresponds to TRBD1 (6 bases). Germline CDR1 SQVTM, CDR2 ANQGSEA. CDR3 length: 12 residues. The V gene lost 5 bases and the J gene lost 4 bases, with 11 bases spanning the gap. The CDR3 DNA is TGCAGCGTTCGCAGGGGAAGCACTGAAGCTTTCTTT. It codes for CSVRRGSTEAFF. The complete variable domain, with remaining parts taken from reference TRBV29-1 and TRBJ1-1, reads SAVISQKPSRDICQRGTSLTIQCQVDSQVTMMFWYRQQPGQSLTLIATANQGSEATYESGFVIDKFPISRPNLTFSTLTVSNMSPEDSSIYLCSVRRGSTEAFFGQGTRLTVV.

V usage is TRBV6-1 and J usage is TRBJ2-1, with 9 bases matching TRBD1. The germline V gene has CDR1 MNHNS and CDR2 SASEGT. V was clipped by 10 bases and J by 6 bases; unmatched bases: 7. This CDR3 contains 13 residues. The CDR3 region has the DNA TGTGCCAACAAGGGACAGGGAATCAATGAGCAGTTCTTC. Translation: CANKGQGINEQFF.

This chain connects TRBV16 to TRBJ2-5; either TRBD1 or TRBD2 may supply D (5 bases each). Germline V CDR1 and CDR2: KGHSY, FQNENV. The CDR3 is 13 residues long. The V end lost 4 bases, the J end lost 6 bases, and 12 bases lay between the germline ends. CDR3 sequence: CASSLGQGQTQYF. The CDR3 DNA reads as TGTGCCAGCAGCCTGGGCCAGGGACAGACCCAGTACTTC.

This chain joins TRBV7-2 and TRBJ1-5; 7 nucleotides align to TRBD1. The V and J ends lost 5 bases and 2 bases, in that order; junction bases with no gene match: 3. The germline V gene encodes CDR1 SGHTA and CDR2 FQGNSA. This CDR3 spans 14 amino acids. The CDR3 loop reads CASSADRGNQPQHF. The CDR3 coding sequence is TGTGCCAGCAGCGCAGACAGGGGCAATCAGCCCCAGCATTTT. The entire variable domain, with the rest obtained from reference TRBV7-2 and TRBJ1-5, is as follows: GAGVSQSPSNKVTEKGKDVELRCDPISGHTALYWYRQSLGQGLEFLIYFQGNSAPDKSGLPSDRFSAERTGGSVSTLTIQRTQQEDSAVYLCASSADRGNQPQHFGDGTRLSIL.

This clone was counted once. This chain connects TRBV5-1 to TRBJ2-5; 8 nucleotides agree with TRBD1. The junction had 4 bases not matched to a gene; V was cut back by 2 bases and J by 4 bases. The germline V gene encodes CDR1 SGHRS and CDR2 YFSETQ. The CDR3 extends over 14 amino acids. As DNA, the CDR3 is TGCGCCAGCAGCTTCCGGACAGGGTCAGAGACCCAGTACTTC. Protein: CASSFRTGSETQYF.

The genes are TRBV19 and TRBJ2-7, with 9 bases that match TRBD1. Trimming cost V 5 bases and J 3 bases; bases outside gene matches: 8. CDR3 length: 15 amino acids. Germline CDR1 and CDR2: LNHDA and SQIVND (reference sequence). The CDR3 loop reads CASSPGQGLGYEQYF. CDR3 nucleotides: TGTGCCAGTAGTCCCGGACAGGGGTTAGGCTACGAGCAGTACTTC. The complete variable domain, with remaining parts taken from reference TRBV19 and TRBJ2-7, reads DGGITQSPKYLFRKEGQNVTLSCEQNLNHDAMYWYRQDPGQGLRLIYYSQIVNDFQKGDIAEGYSVSREKKESFPLTVTSAQKNPTAFYLCASSPGQGLGYEQYFGPGTRLTVT.

The chain uses TRBV27 and TRBJ2-7; D is perhaps TRBD1 (6 bases). The CDR3 loop spans 14 amino acids. Trimming stripped 6 bases from V and 1 base from J, with 13 bases between. Germline V gene lookup returns CDR1 MNHEY and CDR2 SMNVEV (reference sequence). The CDR3, as DNA: TGTGCCAGCAGATCCGGACAGCAATCCTACGAGCAGTACTTC. This gives the protein CASRSGQQSYEQYF.

V is TRBV7-8 and J is TRBJ1-1; D not certain. CDR1 SGHVS and CDR2 FQNEAQ come from the germline V gene. Trimming removed 1 base from V and 1 base from J, with 7 bases in between. This CDR3 is 14 amino acids long. CDR3 nucleotides: TGTGCCAGCAGCTTAGGTGGCAAGAACACTGAAGCTTTCTTT. This codes for CASSLGGKNTEAFF.

This chain's CDR3 is CASSVAGSRTANSPLHF. The CDR3 coding sequence is TGTGCCAGCAGCGTAGCGGGTTCTCGGACAGCTAATTCACCCCTCCACTTT. The rearrangement links TRBV9 to TRBJ1-6; D perhaps matches TRBD1 (6 bases). The CDR3 has 17 residues. Between the trimmed V and J ends, which lost 0 bases and 6 bases, there was a span of 16 bases. Germline assignment: CDR1 SGDLS and CDR2 YYNGEE.

This sequence joins TRBV5-4 and TRBJ2-2; D is unclear. This CDR3 is 13 amino acids long. The V and J ends lost 2 bases and 5 bases respectively, with 7 bases between them. Germline values: CDR1 SGHNT, CDR2 YYREEE (reference sequence). CDR3 nucleotide sequence: TGTGCCAGCAGCTTTAAGGATACCGGGGAGCTGTTTTTT. Protein: CASSFKDTGELFF.

This chain joins TRBV19 and TRBJ2-5; D unresolved. Trimming removed 2 bases from V and 1 base from J, with 20 bases in between. The CDR3 is made up of 18 amino acids. Germline V gene data show CDR1 as LNHDA and CDR2 as SQIVND (reference sequence). The CDR3 loop reads CASSIRPLSVSFQETQYF. CDR3 in DNA: TGTGCCAGTAGTATACGGCCCCTAAGTGTTTCCTTCCAAGAGACCCAGTACTTC.

The CDR3 spells CASSAQQGNTEAFF. The CDR3, as DNA: TGTGCCAGCTCAGCCCAACAGGGGAACACTGAAGCTTTCTTT. The chain recombines TRBV18 with TRBJ1-1; TRBD1 is a possible D gene (6 bases). Germline V CDR1 and CDR2: KGHSH, LQKENI. Trimming stripped 5 bases from V and 1 base from J, with 11 bases between. CDR3 length: 14 residues.

The gene calls are TRBV5-1 and TRBJ1-1; 7 bases are shared with TRBD1. Trimming at V came to 4 bases and at J to 5 bases, leaving 8 bases not matched to a gene. Germline assignment: CDR1 SGHRS and CDR2 YFSETQ. The CDR3 covers 14 residues. The CDR3 is CASSGSTGRTEAFF. CDR3 sequence (DNA): TGCGCCAGCAGCGGTTCGACAGGGAGAACTGAAGCTTTCTTT. Variable domain in full (rest from reference TRBV5-1 and TRBJ1-1): KAGVTQTPRYLIKTRGQQVTLSCSPISGHRSVSWYQQTPGQGLQFLFEYFSETQRNKGNFPGRFSGRQFSNSRSEMNVSTLELGDSALYLCASSGSTGRTEAFFGQGTRLTVV.

The rearrangement uses TRBV5-1 and TRBJ2-7, with TRBD2 identical over 12 bases. The J segment lost 5 bases and the V segment lost 0 bases, leaving 6 bases of the junction unmatched. The CDR3 extends over 16 amino acids. The germline V gene encodes CDR1 SGHRS and CDR2 YFSETQ. CDR3 amino acids: CASSLDPSGRGNEQYF. The CDR3 bases are TGCGCCAGCAGCTTGGACCCTAGCGGGAGGGGCAACGAGCAGTACTTC.

The chain recombines TRBV30 with TRBJ1-4, with 7 bases that match TRBD1. Germline V gives CDR1 GTSNPN, CDR2 SVGIG (reference sequence). J gave up 8 bases and V 5 bases, and 8 bases lay outside the gene matches. The CDR3 runs to 13 residues. CDR3 sequence reads: CAWRNRGGEKLFF. CDR3 sequence (DNA): TGTGCCTGGCGAAACAGGGGAGGAGAAAAACTGTTTTTT.

V is TRBV5-1 and J is TRBJ2-3, with D possibly TRBD2 on 6 matching bases. With 7 bases removed from V and 1 base from J, the gap between germline ends came to 16 bases. In germline, CDR1 is SGHRS, CDR2 YFSETQ. The CDR3 totals 15 residues. CDR3 coding DNA: TGCGCCAGCCACTTGGGTTCGGGAGGCACAGATACGCAGTATTTT. It translates to CASHLGSGGTDTQYF. The whole variable domain, remainder taken from reference TRBV5-1 and TRBJ2-3, is KAGVTQTPRYLIKTRGQQVTLSCSPISGHRSVSWYQQTPGQGLQFLFEYFSETQRNKGNFPGRFSGRQFSNSRSEMNVSTLELGDSALYLCASHLGSGGTDTQYFGPGTRLTVL.

This clone showed up just once. The chain recombines TRBV25-1 with TRBJ2-5, with 9 bases fitting TRBD1. The junction had 9 bases not matched to a gene; V was cut back by 5 bases and J by 5 bases. CDR3 length: 15 residues. Germline V gives CDR1 MGHDK, CDR2 SYGVNS. CDR3 in amino acids: CASSPDRGTRETQYF. The CDR3 nucleotides read TGTGCCAGCAGTCCGGACAGGGGTACCCGGGAGACCCAGTACTTC.

This clone was observed a single time. J is TRBJ2-1 and V is TRBV28, with 10 bases lining up with TRBD1. Germline CDR1 MDHEN, CDR2 SYDVKM. V lost 2 bases, J lost 9 bases, and 16 bases stayed unmatched. The length of the CDR3 is 18 residues. This CDR3 is CASSLVPGQGNRIGEQFF. Here the CDR3 DNA reads TGTGCCAGCAGTTTAGTTCCGGGACAGGGGAACCGAATTGGTGAGCAGTTCTTC.

J is TRBJ2-1 and V is TRBV28; TRBD2 matches at 9 bases. The CDR3 spans 15 residues. From germline, CDR1 is MDHEN and CDR2 SYDVKM. V lost 4 bases and J lost 7; bases outside the gene matches: 8. CDR3 in amino acids: CASSSSGLAFNEQFF. The CDR3 bases are TGTGCCAGCAGTTCCTCGGGACTAGCCTTTAATGAGCAGTTCTTC.

This chain connects TRBV5-4 to TRBJ2-1, with 12 bases matching TRBD2. The J segment lost 6 bases and the V segment lost 4 bases, leaving 5 bases of the junction unmatched. Germline V CDR1 and CDR2: SGHNT, YYREEE (reference sequence). The CDR3 loop spans 15 amino acids. CDR3 DNA: TGTGCCAGCAGCCGGACTAGCGGGATTGGCAATGAGCAGTTCTTC. Translated, it gives CASSRTSGIGNEQFF.

This sequence joins TRBV7-2 and TRBJ1-2; D unclear. CDR3 length: 12 amino acids. Trimming shortened V by 5 bases and J by 4 bases, and 8 bases separated the two germline ends. Germline V gene sequence: CDR1 SGHTA, CDR2 FQGNSA. The CDR3 DNA reads as TGTGCCAGCAGCCAACCCACCTATGGCTACACCTTC. This sequence encodes CASSQPTYGYTF.

The chain carries TRBV7-9 and TRBJ2-7; 8 bases agree with TRBD1. This CDR3 spans 17 amino acids. V shed 4 bases and J 2 bases; nucleotides not matched to a gene: 13. Per germline, CDR1 SEHNR and CDR2 FQNEAQ (reference sequence). DNA for the CDR3: TGTGCCAGCAGCTCTGGGGCCAGACAGGGGCTGACCTACGAGCAGTACTTC. Translated, it gives CASSSGARQGLTYEQYF.

V and J are TRBV6-6 and TRBJ1-4, with 10 positions matching TRBD1. The ends lost 6 bases at V and 8 bases at J; junction bases unmatched: 9. Germline assignment: CDR1 MNHNY and CDR2 SVGAGI (reference sequence). The CDR3 loop spans 15 amino acids. CDR3: CASSRMGQGLEKLFF. The CDR3 DNA follows: TGTGCCAGCAGCCGTATGGGACAGGGGCTCGAAAAACTGTTTTTT.